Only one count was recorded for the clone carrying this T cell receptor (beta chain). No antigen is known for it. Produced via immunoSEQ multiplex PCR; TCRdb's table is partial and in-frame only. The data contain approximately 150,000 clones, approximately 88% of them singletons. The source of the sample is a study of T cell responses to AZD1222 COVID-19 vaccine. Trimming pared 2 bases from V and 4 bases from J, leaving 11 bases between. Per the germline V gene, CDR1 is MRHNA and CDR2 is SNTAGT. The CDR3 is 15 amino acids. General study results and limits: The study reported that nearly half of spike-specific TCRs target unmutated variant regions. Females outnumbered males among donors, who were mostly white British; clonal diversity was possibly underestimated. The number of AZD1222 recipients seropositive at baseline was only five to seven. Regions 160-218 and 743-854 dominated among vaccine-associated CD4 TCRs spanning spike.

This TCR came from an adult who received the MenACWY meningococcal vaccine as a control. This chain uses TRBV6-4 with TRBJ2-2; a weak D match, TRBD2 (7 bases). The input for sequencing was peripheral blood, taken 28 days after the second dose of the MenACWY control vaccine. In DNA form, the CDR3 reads TGTGCCAGCAGTGACCGGGGGGCAGGCACCGGGGAGCTGTTTTTT. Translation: CASSDRGAGTGELFF.